Following are 22 T cell receptor beta chains from one sample sequenced in a study of identical twins' blood T cells. In TCRdb, the 5' RACE reads were re-called with MiXCR into one record per CDR3 protein. The table records 350,000 to 400,000 distinct CDR3 sequences, 28% of them present only once. The sample comprised PBMCs. These receptors were collected from a woman between 18 and 49 years old in good health.

This clonotype has only a few counts. The chain couples TRBV7-2 to TRBJ2-1, with 10 bases matching TRBD2. The V and J ends lost 4 bases and 7 bases, in that order; junction bases with no gene match: 1. From germline, CDR1 is SGHTA and CDR2 FQGNSA. This CDR3 is built from 13 residues. CDR3 nucleotide sequence: TGTGCCAGCAGCTCGGGACTAGCGAATGAGCAGTTCTTC. It is translated as CASSSGLANEQFF.

This clonotype was observed a few times. The chain couples TRBV20-1 to TRBJ2-3, with a tentative D call TRBD1 (6 bases). The CDR3 runs 14 residues. The ends were cut back, 1 base at V and 4 bases at J, with 12 bases in the middle. Germline values: CDR1 DFQATT, CDR2 SNEGSKA (reference sequence). The CDR3 region has the DNA TGCAGTGCTAGAGTAAGCAGGGGAGCAGATACGCAGTATTTT. Translated, it gives CSARVSRGADTQYF.

On this clonotype: This may be a read error: a much more frequent sequence differs by one nucleotide. The gene calls are TRBV29-1 and TRBJ1-1; no clear D gene. The V gene's germline CDR1 is SQVTM and CDR2 ANQGSEA. V was trimmed by 0 bases and J by 5 bases, leaving 7 bases between them. The CDR3 extends over 12 amino acids. The CDR3 spells CSVEEDETEAFF. CDR3 DNA sequence: TGCAGCGTTGAAGAAGACGAGACTGAAGCTTTCTTT.

This sequence joins TRBV14 and TRBJ1-2; the D gene is possibly TRBD1 (5 bases). V lost 3 bases, J lost 5 bases, and 10 bases lay in between. Germline V gives CDR1 SGHDN, CDR2 FVKESK. The CDR3 spans 13 residues. The CDR3 DNA follows: TGTGCCAGCAGCCATAGAAGGGGTTATGGCTACACCTTC. Amino acids: CASSHRRGYGYTF.

This clonotype was counted a few times. The V call is TRBV6-2 or TRBV6-3, the J call TRBJ1-5; D gene ambiguous. This CDR3 has 15 residues. Trimming took 6 bases from V and 4 from J, leaving 16 bases between them. Germline loops: CDR1 MNHEY, CDR2 SVGEGT. This chain's CDR3 is CASSTSQEFNQPQHF. Here the CDR3 DNA reads TGTGCCAGCAGCACTAGCCAGGAATTTAATCAGCCCCAGCATTTT.

V usage is TRBV15 and J usage is TRBJ2-7, with D perhaps matching TRBD1 (5 bases). The length of the CDR3 is 14 residues. V was pared by 2 bases and J by 0 bases, with 8 bases between. Germline assignment: CDR1 LNHNV and CDR2 YYDKDF (reference sequence). The CDR3 bases are TGTGCCACCAGCAGAACAGGACACTCCTACGAGCAGTACTTC. It codes for CATSRTGHSYEQYF. The full variable domain, in which reference TRBV15 and TRBJ2-7 provide the parts outside the CDR3, is DAMVIQNPRYQVTQFGKPVTLSCSQTLNHNVMYWYQQKSSQAPKLLFHYYDKDFNNEADTPDNFQSRRPNTSFCFLDIRSPGLGDTAMYLCATSRTGHSYEQYFGPGTRLTVT.

This clonotype was detected many times. V usage is TRBV29-1 and J usage is TRBJ1-1, with D tentatively TRBD1 (6 bases). This CDR3 has 11 amino acids. The ends were cut back, 3 bases at V and 4 bases at J, with 6 bases in the middle. The germline V gene encodes CDR1 SQVTM and CDR2 ANQGSEA. CDR3 in DNA: TGCAGCGTTGACAGGGGCACTGAAGCTTTCTTT. Its translation: CSVDRGTEAFF.

V gene TRBV29-1 combines with J gene TRBJ2-5; TRBD2 is a possible D gene (5 bases). Germline V lookup: CDR1 SQVTM, CDR2 ANQGSEA. The CDR3 sequence is 12 residues long. V was clipped by 7 bases and J by 1 base, with 10 bases between them. The CDR3 sequence: CSAREGQETQYF. In nucleotides, the CDR3 is TGCAGCGCCCGAGAGGGCCAAGAGACCCAGTACTTC. Drawing the rest from reference TRBV29-1 and TRBJ2-5, the complete variable domain is SAVISQKPSRDICQRGTSLTIQCQVDSQVTMMFWYRQQPGQSLTLIATANQGSEATYESGFVIDKFPISRPNLTFSTLTVSNMSPEDSSIYLCSAREGQETQYFGPGTRLLVL.

This clonotype has only a few counts. The gene calls are TRBV20-1 and TRBJ1-5; TRBD1 might be the D (5 bases). The germline V gene encodes CDR1 DFQATT and CDR2 SNEGSKA (reference sequence). Deletions cut 3 bases from V and 6 bases from J, with 18 bases between. The CDR3 extends over 15 amino acids. As DNA, the CDR3 is TGCAGTGCTAGGGCCGGGACTGCAAGAAGTCAGCCCCAGCATTTT. Its protein is CSARAGTARSQPQHF.

For this clonotype: The junction does not match germline at one end; this may be a read error. The genes are TRBV20-1 and TRBJ1-1; tentatively, D is TRBD1 (6 bases). Germline V CDR1 and CDR2: DFQATT, SNEGSKA (reference sequence). The CDR3 has 15 amino acids. This CDR3 is CSGRSPGQMNTEAFF. The CDR3 region has the DNA TGCAGTGGTAGATCCCCAGGACAGATGAACACTGAAGCTTTCTTT.

This chain uses TRBV18 with TRBJ2-5; no firm D call. The CDR3 spans 13 residues. V dropped 2 bases and J dropped 3 bases, with 7 bases sitting between them. From germline, CDR1 is KGHSH and CDR2 LQKENI. CDR3 coding DNA: TGTGCCAGCTCACCAGTCCCAGAAGAGACCCAGTACTTC. Its translation: CASSPVPEETQYF.

In this sample, this clonotype turned up once. The chain couples TRBV30 to TRBJ1-1; D call uncertain. The CDR3 is made up of 13 amino acids. Trimming removed 5 bases at V and 1 base at J, with 11 bases between. The germline CDR1 and CDR2 sequences are GTSNPN and SVGIG (reference sequence). Here the CDR3 reads CAWSILQNTEAFF. DNA for the CDR3: TGTGCCTGGTCCATACTTCAGAACACTGAAGCTTTCTTT.

About this clonotype: A much more abundant neighbour one base away suggests this may be a read error. V usage is TRBV18 and J usage is TRBJ2-7; 7 bases fit TRBD1. V shed 5 bases, J shed 6 bases, and the junction held 13 bases outside the gene matches. The CDR3 is made up of 15 amino acids. In germline, CDR1 is KGHSH, CDR2 LQKENI. CDR3 sequence (DNA): TGTGCCAGCTCATCTGTACCGGGACAGACCTGCGAGCAGTACTTC. Translated, it gives CASSSVPGQTCEQYF.

This sequence joins TRBV12-3 or TRBV12-4 and TRBJ1-1; D is undetermined. Between the trimmed V and J ends, which lost 4 bases and 6 bases, there was a span of 9 bases. The CDR3 is 12 amino acids. The CDR3 DNA follows: TGTGCCAGCAGTTCTATCCGGGCTGAAGCTTTCTTT. Translating gives CASSSIRAEAFF.

This clonotype was counted between two and nine times. V gene TRBV20-1 combines with J gene TRBJ2-1; a possible D gene is TRBD2 (6 bases). CDR1 is DFQATT, CDR2 SNEGSKA, per germline (reference sequence). V was trimmed by 5 bases and J by 0 bases, leaving 14 bases between them. The CDR3 contains 15 residues. CDR3 sequence reads: CSAGGIETSYNEQFF. The CDR3 nucleotides are TGCAGTGCTGGAGGGATTGAAACCTCCTACAATGAGCAGTTCTTC.

This clonotype has ten or more counts. The chain uses TRBV5-1 and TRBJ1-1, with 7 positions matching TRBD1. From germline, CDR1 is SGHRS and CDR2 YFSETQ. The CDR3 loop spans 15 amino acids. After removal of 0 bases from V and 3 bases from J, the junction contained 5 bases not matched to a gene. The CDR3 sequence is CASSLAGTAYTEAFF. CDR3 in DNA: TGCGCCAGCAGCTTGGCCGGGACAGCTTACACTGAAGCTTTCTTT.

In its sample, this clonotype was seen a few times. The chain employs TRBV6-5 and TRBJ2-7; D remains unclear. Germline lookup yields CDR1 MNHEY and CDR2 SVGAGI. V lost 2 bases and J 3 bases, leaving 11 bases between the germline ends. The CDR3 consists of 14 residues. The CDR3 DNA is TGTGCCAGCAGTTACGATAATACCCACTACGAGCAGTACTTC. Amino acids: CASSYDNTHYEQYF.

This chain uses TRBV5-1 with TRBJ2-2; D is uncertain. The CDR3 has 13 amino acids. CDR1 is SGHRS, CDR2 YFSETQ, per germline. The V end was cut by 4 bases, the J end by 5 bases, with 9 bases between. The CDR3 sequence: CASSPFGTGELFF. CDR3 bases: TGCGCCAGCAGCCCCTTTGGGACCGGGGAGCTGTTTTTT. Full variable domain (rest looked up from reference TRBV5-1 and TRBJ2-2): KAGVTQTPRYLIKTRGQQVTLSCSPISGHRSVSWYQQTPGQGLQFLFEYFSETQRNKGNFPGRFSGRQFSNSRSEMNVSTLELGDSALYLCASSPFGTGELFFGEGSRLTVL.

This clonotype was picked up a small number of times. The rearrangement uses TRBV9 and TRBJ2-2; D gene unclear. Germline CDR1 is SGDLS and CDR2 is YYNGEE. V gave up 0 bases and J gave up 5 bases, with 14 bases separating them. This CDR3 has 16 residues. The CDR3 is CASSVAKGSRTGELFF. The CDR3 DNA follows: TGTGCCAGCAGCGTAGCGAAGGGTTCCCGTACCGGGGAGCTGTTTTTT. The full variable domain, in which reference TRBV9 and TRBJ2-2 provide the parts outside the CDR3, is DSGVTQTPKHLITATGQRVTLRCSPRSGDLSVYWYQQSLDQGLQFLIQYYNGEERAKGNILERFSAQQFPDLHSELNLSSLELGDSALYFCASSVAKGSRTGELFFGEGSRLTVL.

This clonotype was observed a handful of times. The rearrangement joins TRBV11-2 to TRBJ2-2; 13 bases fit TRBD2. The CDR3 has 18 residues. The ends lost 5 bases at V and 2 bases at J; junction bases unmatched: 8. Per germline, CDR1 SGHAT and CDR2 FQNNGV. The CDR3 sequence: CASSKRTSGGFNTGELFF. As DNA, the CDR3 is TGTGCCAGCAGCAAGAGGACTAGCGGGGGATTTAACACCGGGGAGCTGTTTTTT.

The gene calls are TRBV5-1 and TRBJ2-2; 12 bases agree with TRBD2. With V trimmed by 3 bases and J by 6 bases, 6 bases remained unmatched. There are 16 residues in the CDR3. The germline CDR1 and CDR2 sequences are SGHRS and YFSETQ. The CDR3 here is CASSSYGLAGSGELFF. The DNA for the CDR3 is TGCGCCAGCAGCTCATATGGACTAGCGGGATCCGGGGAGCTGTTTTTT.

For this clonotype: A much more abundant neighbour one base away suggests this may be a read error. The chain employs TRBV29-1 and TRBJ2-1; TRBD1 is a possible D gene (5 bases). The CDR3 covers 16 residues. Trimming took 8 bases from V and 1 from J, leaving 21 bases between them. Per germline, CDR1 SQVTM and CDR2 ANQGSEA. The CDR3 region has the DNA TGCAGCTTCACTTACCAGGGTTCGGGTTCCTACAATGAGCAGTTCTTC. Translating gives CSFTYQGSGSYNEQFF.